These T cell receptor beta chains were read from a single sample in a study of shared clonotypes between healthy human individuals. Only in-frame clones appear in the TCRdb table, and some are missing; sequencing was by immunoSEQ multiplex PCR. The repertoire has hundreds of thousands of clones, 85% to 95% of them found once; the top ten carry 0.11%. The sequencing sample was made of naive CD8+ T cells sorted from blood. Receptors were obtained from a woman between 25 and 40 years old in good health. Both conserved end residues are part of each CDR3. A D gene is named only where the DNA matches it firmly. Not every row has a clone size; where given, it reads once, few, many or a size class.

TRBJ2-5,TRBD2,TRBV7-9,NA,CASSLRTSGIRYQETQYF,TGTGCCAGCAGCTTACGGACTAGCGGGATCCGGTACCAAGAGACCCAGTACTTC
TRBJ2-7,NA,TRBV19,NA,CATEGESYEQYF,TGTGCCACCGAGGGTGAGTCCTACGAGCAGTACTTC
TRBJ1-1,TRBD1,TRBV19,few,CASRDRDRATMNTEAFF,TGTGCCAGTAGGGATCGGGACAGAGCTACCATGAACACTGAAGCTTTCTTT
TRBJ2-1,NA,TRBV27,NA,CASSWGSGDNEQFF,TGTGCCAGCAGTTGGGGGAGTGGGGACAATGAGCAGTTCTTC
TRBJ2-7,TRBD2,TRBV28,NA,CASSPTSGSSYEQYF,TGTGCCAGCAGCCCCACTAGCGGGAGCTCCTACGAGCAGTACTTC
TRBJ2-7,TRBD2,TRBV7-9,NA,CASSYGTSGRTTYEQYF,TGTGCCAGCAGCTACGGGACTAGCGGGAGGACTACCTACGAGCAGTACTTC
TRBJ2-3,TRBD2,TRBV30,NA,CAWASGNADTQYF,TGTGCCTGGGCTAGCGGGAACGCAGATACGCAGTATTTT
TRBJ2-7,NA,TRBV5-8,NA,CASSRRWGQPFYEQYF,TGTGCCAGCAGCCGACGTTGGGGTCAACCATTCTACGAGCAGTACTTC
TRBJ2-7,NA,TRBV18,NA,CASSLGQGGGGEQYF,TGTGCCAGCTCACTTGGGCAGGGAGGAGGCGGGGAGCAGTACTTC
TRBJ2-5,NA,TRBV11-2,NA,CASSPRTATQYF,TGTGCCAGCAGCCCCAGGACGGCTACCCAGTACTTC
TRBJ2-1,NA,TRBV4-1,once,CASSQDSSNEQFF,TGCGCCAGCAGCCAAGATTCGTCAAATGAGCAGTTCTTC
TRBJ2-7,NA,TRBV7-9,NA,CASSSQDVEQYF,TGTGCCAGCAGTTCCCAAGATGTCGAGCAGTACTTC
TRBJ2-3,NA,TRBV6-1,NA,CASSEWDLSTDTQYF,TGTGCCAGCAGTGAATGGGACCTGTCCACAGATACGCAGTATTTT
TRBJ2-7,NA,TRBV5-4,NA,CASSLDRASYEQYF,TGTGCCAGCAGCTTGGACAGGGCCTCCTACGAGCAGTACTTC
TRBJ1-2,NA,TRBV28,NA,CASSFGGETNYGYTF,TGTGCCAGCAGTTTCGGAGGAGAGACTAACTATGGCTACACCTTC
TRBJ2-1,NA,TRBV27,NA,CASSLNYNEQFF,TGTGCCAGCAGTTTAAACTACAATGAGCAGTTCTTC
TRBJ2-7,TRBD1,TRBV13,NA,CASSLGTGGYYEQYF,TGTGCCAGCAGCTTGGGGACAGGGGGATATTACGAGCAGTACTTC
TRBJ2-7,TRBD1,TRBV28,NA,CASSNNRGGPYEQYF,TGTGCCAGCAGCAATAACAGGGGCGGCCCCTACGAGCAGTACTTC
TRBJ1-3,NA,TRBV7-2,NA,CASSFRSEDTIYF,TGTGCCAGCAGCTTCCGGAGCGAGGACACCATATATTTT
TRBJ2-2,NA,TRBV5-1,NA,CASSLDSQLFSGELFF,TGCGCCAGCAGCTTGGATAGCCAGCTTTTCTCCGGGGAGCTGTTTTTT
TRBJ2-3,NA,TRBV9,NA,CASSLEVLGDTQYF,TGTGCCAGCAGCTTAGAGGTTCTTGGAGATACGCAGTATTTT
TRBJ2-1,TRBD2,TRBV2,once,CATKTGGNEQFF,TGTGCCACCAAAACCGGGGGGAATGAGCAGTTCTTC
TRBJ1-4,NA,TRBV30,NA,CAWSVGFGTEEKLFF,TGTGCCTGGAGTGTTGGCTTCGGTACGGAAGAAAAACTGTTTTTT
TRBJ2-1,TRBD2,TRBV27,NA,CASSSLAGGNEQFF,TGTGCCAGCAGTTCCCTAGCGGGAGGGAATGAGCAGTTCTTC
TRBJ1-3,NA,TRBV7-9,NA,CASSPPAGNTIYF,TGTGCCAGCAGCCCTCCAGCTGGAAACACCATATATTTT
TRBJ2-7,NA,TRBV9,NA,CASSSNHYEQYF,TGTGCCAGCAGCTCGAACCATTACGAGCAGTACTTC
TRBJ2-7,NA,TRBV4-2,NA,CASSTSNEQYF,TGTGCCAGCAGCACGTCTAACGAGCAGTACTTC
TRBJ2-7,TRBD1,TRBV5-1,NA,CASSPGDSPWYEQYF,TGCGCCAGCAGCCCCGGGGACAGCCCTTGGTACGAGCAGTACTTC
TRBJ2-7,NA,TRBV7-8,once,CASSYSGQNGYEQYF,TGTGCCAGCAGCTACAGCGGACAGAACGGCTACGAGCAGTACTTC
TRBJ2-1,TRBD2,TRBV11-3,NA,CASSLGRGDEQFF,TGTGCCAGCAGCTTAGGGCGGGGGGATGAGCAGTTCTTC
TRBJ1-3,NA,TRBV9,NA,CASSVGDSSGNTIYF,TGTGCCAGCAGCGTAGGGGATAGCTCTGGAAACACCATATATTTT
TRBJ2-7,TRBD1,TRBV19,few,CATSEGALEQYF,TGTGCCACCTCCGAGGGGGCGTTAGAGCAGTACTTC
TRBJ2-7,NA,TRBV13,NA,CASSFRGGLEQYF,TGTGCCAGCAGCTTTAGGGGGGGCCTCGAGCAGTACTTC
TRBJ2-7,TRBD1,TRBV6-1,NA,CASSDRQGAYEQYF,TGTGCCAGCAGTGACCGGCAGGGGGCCTACGAGCAGTACTTC
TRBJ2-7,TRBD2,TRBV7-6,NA,CASSTLAGGYEQYF,TGTGCCAGCAGTACACTAGCGGGAGGGTACGAGCAGTACTTC
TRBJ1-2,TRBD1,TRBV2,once,CASRDRGPNYGYTF,TGTGCCAGCAGGGACAGGGGCCCTAACTATGGCTACACCTTC
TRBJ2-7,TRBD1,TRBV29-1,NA,CSVDDGTGTYEQYF,TGCAGCGTGGACGACGGGACAGGGACCTACGAGCAGTACTTC
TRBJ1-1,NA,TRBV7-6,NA,CASSSTPYLGTEAFF,TGTGCCAGCAGCTCAACCCCTTACCTCGGCACTGAAGCTTTCTTT
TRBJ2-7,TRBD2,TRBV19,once,CASSSSTSGPYEQYF,TGTGCCAGTAGTTCGTCGACTAGCGGTCCCTACGAGCAGTACTTC
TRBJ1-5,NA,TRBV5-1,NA,CASSLASGGQPQHF,TGCGCCAGCAGCTTGGCCAGCGGAGGGCAGCCCCAGCATTTT
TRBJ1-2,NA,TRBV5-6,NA,CASSLEAAYGYTF,TGTGCCAGCAGCTTGGAAGCAGCCTATGGCTACACCTTC
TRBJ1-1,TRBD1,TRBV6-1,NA,CASRQGYTEAFF,TGTGCCAGCAGACAGGGGTACACTGAAGCTTTCTTT
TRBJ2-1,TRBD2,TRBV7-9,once,CASSAGLYYNEQFF,TGTGCCAGCAGCGCGGGACTATATTACAATGAGCAGTTCTTC
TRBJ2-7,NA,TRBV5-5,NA,CASSLGYEQYF,TGTGCCAGCAGCTTGGGCTACGAGCAGTACTTC
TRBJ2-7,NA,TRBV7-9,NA,CASSSSTRYEQYF,TGTGCCAGCAGCTCCTCGACTAGGTACGAGCAGTACTTC
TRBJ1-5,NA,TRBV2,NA,CASRGSLRNQPQHF,TGTGCCAGCAGGGGGTCTCTCCGCAATCAGCCCCAGCATTTT
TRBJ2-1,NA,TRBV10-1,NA,CASSSGLSNEQFF,TGCGCCAGCAGTTCGGGACTTTCTAATGAGCAGTTCTTC
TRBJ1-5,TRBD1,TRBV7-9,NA,CASSTGGSNQPQHF,TGTGCCAGCAGTACAGGGGGGAGCAATCAGCCCCAGCATTTT
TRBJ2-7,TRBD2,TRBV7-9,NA,CASSPTSGFSYEQYF,TGTGCCAGCAGCCCGACTAGCGGCTTCTCCTACGAGCAGTACTTC
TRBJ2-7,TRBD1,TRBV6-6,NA,CASSYSTGGSYEQYF,TGTGCCAGCAGTTACTCTACAGGGGGATCATACGAGCAGTACTTC
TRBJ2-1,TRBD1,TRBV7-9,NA,CASSSVLQGARVDEQFF,TGTGCCAGCAGCTCCGTCCTACAGGGGGCGCGGGTCGATGAGCAGTTCTTC
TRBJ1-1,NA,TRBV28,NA,CASSSIRVMNTEAFF,TGTGCCAGCAGTTCAATCAGGGTGATGAACACTGAAGCTTTCTTT
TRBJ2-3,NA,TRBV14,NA,CASSHLGGQLETDTQYF,TGTGCCAGCAGCCACCTCGGGGGACAGCTAGAAACAGATACGCAGTATTTT